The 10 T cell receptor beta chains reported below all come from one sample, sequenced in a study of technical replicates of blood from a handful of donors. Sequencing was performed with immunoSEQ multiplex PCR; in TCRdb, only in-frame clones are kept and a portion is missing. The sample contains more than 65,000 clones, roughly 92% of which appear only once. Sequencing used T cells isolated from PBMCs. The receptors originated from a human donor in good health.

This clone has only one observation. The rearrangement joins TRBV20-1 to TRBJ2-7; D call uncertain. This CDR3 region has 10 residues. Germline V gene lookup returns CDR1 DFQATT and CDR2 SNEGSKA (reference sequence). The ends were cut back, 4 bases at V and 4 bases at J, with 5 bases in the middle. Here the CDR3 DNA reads TGCAGTGCTAACAGTTACGAGCAGTACTTC. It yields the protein CSANSYEQYF.

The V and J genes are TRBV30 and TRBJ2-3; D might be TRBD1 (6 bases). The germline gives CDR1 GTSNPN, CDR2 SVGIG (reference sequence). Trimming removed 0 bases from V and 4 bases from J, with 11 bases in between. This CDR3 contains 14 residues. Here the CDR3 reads CAWSVGAYADTQYF. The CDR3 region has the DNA TGTGCCTGGAGTGTGGGGGCGTATGCAGATACGCAGTATTTT.

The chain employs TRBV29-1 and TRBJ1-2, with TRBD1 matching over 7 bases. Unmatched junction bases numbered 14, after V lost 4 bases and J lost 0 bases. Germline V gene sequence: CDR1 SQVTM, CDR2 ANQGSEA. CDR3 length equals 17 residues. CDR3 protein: CSVAGRTDRLTNYGYTF. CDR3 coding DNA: TGCAGCGTTGCCGGTAGGACGGACAGGTTAACTAACTATGGCTACACCTTC.

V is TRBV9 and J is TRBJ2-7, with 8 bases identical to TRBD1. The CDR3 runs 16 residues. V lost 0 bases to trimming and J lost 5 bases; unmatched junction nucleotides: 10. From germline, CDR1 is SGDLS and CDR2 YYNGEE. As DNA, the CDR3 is TGTGCCAGCAGCGTAGCTGGGGTCAGGGGGCTAAACGAGCAGTACTTC. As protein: CASSVAGVRGLNEQYF.

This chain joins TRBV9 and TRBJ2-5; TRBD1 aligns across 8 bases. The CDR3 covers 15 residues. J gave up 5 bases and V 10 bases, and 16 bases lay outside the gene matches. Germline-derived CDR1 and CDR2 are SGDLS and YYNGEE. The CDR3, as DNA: TGTGCCGCAAATAAGGAGGACAGGGTCTACGAGACCCAGTACTTC. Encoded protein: CAANKEDRVYETQYF.

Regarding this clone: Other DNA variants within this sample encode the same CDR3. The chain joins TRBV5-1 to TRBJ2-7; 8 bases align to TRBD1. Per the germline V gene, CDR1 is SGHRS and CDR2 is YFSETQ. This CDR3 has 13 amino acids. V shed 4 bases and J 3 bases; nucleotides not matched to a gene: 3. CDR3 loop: CASSRTGSYEQYF. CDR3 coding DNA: TGCGCCAGCAGCCGGACAGGGAGCTACGAGCAGTACTTC.

CDR3 nucleotides: TGTGCCAGCAGTTATACGAGTAGAGAGTATCAGCCCCAGCATTTT. This encodes CASSYTSREYQPQHF. This chain uses TRBV28 with TRBJ1-5; D unclear. The CDR3 sequence is 15 residues long. Between the trimmed V and J ends, which lost 4 bases and 5 bases, there was a span of 15 bases. CDR1 and CDR2 from the germline V gene are MDHEN and SYDVKM.

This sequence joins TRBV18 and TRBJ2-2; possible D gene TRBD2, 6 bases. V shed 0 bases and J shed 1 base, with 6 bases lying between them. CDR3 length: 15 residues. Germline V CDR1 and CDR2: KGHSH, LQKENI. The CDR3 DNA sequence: TGTGCCAGCTCACCACCGGGGGGGAACACCGGGGAGCTGTTTTTT. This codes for CASSPPGGNTGELFF.

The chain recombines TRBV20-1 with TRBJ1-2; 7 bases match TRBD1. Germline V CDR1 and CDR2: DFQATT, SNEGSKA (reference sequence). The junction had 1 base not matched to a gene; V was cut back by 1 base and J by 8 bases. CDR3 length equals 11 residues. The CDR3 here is CSARAGGGYTF. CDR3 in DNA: TGCAGTGCTAGAGCAGGGGGAGGCTACACCTTC.

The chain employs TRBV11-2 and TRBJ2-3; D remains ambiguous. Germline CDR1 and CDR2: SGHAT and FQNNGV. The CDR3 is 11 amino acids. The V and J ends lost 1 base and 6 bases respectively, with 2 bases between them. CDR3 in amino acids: CASSLADTQYF. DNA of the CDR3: TGTGCCAGCAGCTTAGCGGATACGCAGTATTTT.